The sequence of this TCR beta chain was determined in a study of HIV-infected patients and healthy controls. TCRdb reprocessed the 5' RACE reads with MiXCR, giving one entry per CDR3 protein. The sample carries about 67,000 distinct CDR3 sequences, less than 20% recorded once. V shed 5 bases and J 5 bases; nucleotides not matched to a gene: 6. The CDR3 runs 14 residues. The germline V gene has CDR1 MNHNS and CDR2 SASEGT. The source material was CD4+ T cells from blood. This clonotype was obtained from a human donor in good health. This rearrangement joins TRBV6-1 to TRBJ2-3, with 8 bases aligning to TRBD2. The CDR3 sequence: CASSIAGKVDTQYF. The CDR3 bases are TGTGCCAGCAGTATAGCGGGGAAAGTAGATACGCAGTATTTT.